This T cell receptor (beta chain) stems from a study of CD8 T cells in Susac syndrome. The study's findings and limits: When the CD4+ T cell repertoires of patients with Susac syndrome were examined, they did not show any clonal expansion.

Through negative isolation, CD4+ and CD8+ T cells were obtained, while TEMRA cells were enriched using FACS. Worth noting for this clonotype: Its matching antigen is unknown.

RNA amounts of roughly 0.45 to 1 ug underwent reverse transcription with random hexamers. TCR beta CDR3 was amplified by immunoSEQ multiplex PCR. This amplification extended across 54 Vbeta and 13 Jbeta segments. Each CDR3 protein gets one entry after TCRdb re-called the immunoSEQ multiplex PCR reads with MiXCR. The table lists 200,000 to 250,000 distinct CDR3 sequences, approximately 94% of them singletons. Germline trimming cut 0 bases from V and 9 bases from J; bases unmatched to any gene: 2. Germline CDR1 LGHDT, CDR2 YNNKEL (reference sequence). The CDR3 totals 15 residues. This TCR derives from a human donor with Susac syndrome. The rearrangement links TRBV3-1 to TRBJ2-1; 13 bases line up with TRBD2. Specimen: CD4+ T cells from PBMCs. The CDR3 DNA reads as TGTGCCAGCAGCCAAGATCGGACTAGCGGGGGTGAGCAGTTCTTC. This encodes CASSQDRTSGGEQFF.